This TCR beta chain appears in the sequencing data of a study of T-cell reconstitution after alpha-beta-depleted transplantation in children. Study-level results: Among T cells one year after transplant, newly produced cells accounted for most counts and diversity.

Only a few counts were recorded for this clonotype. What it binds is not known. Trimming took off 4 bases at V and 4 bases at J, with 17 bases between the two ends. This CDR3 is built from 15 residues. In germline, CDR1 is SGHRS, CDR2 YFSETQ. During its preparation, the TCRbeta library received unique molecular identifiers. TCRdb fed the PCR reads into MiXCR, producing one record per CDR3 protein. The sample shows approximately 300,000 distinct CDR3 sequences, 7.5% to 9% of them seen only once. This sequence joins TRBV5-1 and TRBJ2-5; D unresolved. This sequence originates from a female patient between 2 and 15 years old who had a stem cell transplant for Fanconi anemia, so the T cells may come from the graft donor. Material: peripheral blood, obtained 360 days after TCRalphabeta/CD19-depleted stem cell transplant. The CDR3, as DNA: TGCGCCAGCAGCCGAGACATGAGGAACGGAGAGACCCAGTACTTC. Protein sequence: CASSRDMRNGETQYF.